This T cell receptor (beta chain) was sequenced for a study of blood T cells in healthy people across ages. Points from the study as a whole: Unknown CMV status may confound age-related changes in expanded clones. Greater diversity and more naive CD4+ cells were seen in long-lived donors than in aged donors. Unsorted PBMC input precluded a conclusive naive versus antigen-experienced comparison.

V shed 5 bases, J shed 1 base, and the junction held 4 bases outside the gene matches. The CDR3 runs 16 residues. This clonotype has a count of ten or more. What it recognizes is unknown. Primers used in a second PCR of about 7 to 11 cycles were a sample-barcoded 5' primer and a J-beta primer mix. Sequencing of every sample gave 2.5 million or more CDR3-containing paired-end reads. In TCRdb, the 5' RACE reads were re-called with MiXCR into one record per CDR3 protein. Here the sample spans roughly 1.6 million distinct CDR3 sequences, approximately 32% being singletons. The receptor comes from a woman aged 25 to 39 in good health. Sequencing was done on a sample of blood. The J gene is TRBJ2-7, the V gene TRBV12-3 or TRBV12-4; 14 positions agree with TRBD2. CDR3 residues: CASSPGLAGGSYEQYF. In nucleotides, the CDR3 is TGTGCCAGCAGTCCCGGACTAGCGGGGGGATCCTACGAGCAGTACTTC.